This TCR beta chain was sequenced during a study of blood T cell repertoires in COVID-19. Sequencing used immunoSEQ multiplex PCR; TCRdb keeps in-frame clones, though not all of them. The sample shows fewer than 150,000 clones, approximately 79% of them seen only once. CDR1 is MNHEY and CDR2 is SVGEGT in the germline V gene. The CDR3 runs 15 residues. With 0 bases removed from V and 5 bases from J, the gap between germline ends came to 8 bases. This TCR was sampled from a man in his forties or fifties with acute or convalescent COVID-19. Sequenced: peripheral blood. The chain uses TRBV6-2 or TRBV6-3 and TRBJ1-6; D may be TRBD1 (5 bases). The CDR3, as DNA: TGTGCCAGCAGTTACTCCGGGGGAGATAATTCACCCCTCCACTTT. Its protein product is CASSYSGGDNSPLHF.